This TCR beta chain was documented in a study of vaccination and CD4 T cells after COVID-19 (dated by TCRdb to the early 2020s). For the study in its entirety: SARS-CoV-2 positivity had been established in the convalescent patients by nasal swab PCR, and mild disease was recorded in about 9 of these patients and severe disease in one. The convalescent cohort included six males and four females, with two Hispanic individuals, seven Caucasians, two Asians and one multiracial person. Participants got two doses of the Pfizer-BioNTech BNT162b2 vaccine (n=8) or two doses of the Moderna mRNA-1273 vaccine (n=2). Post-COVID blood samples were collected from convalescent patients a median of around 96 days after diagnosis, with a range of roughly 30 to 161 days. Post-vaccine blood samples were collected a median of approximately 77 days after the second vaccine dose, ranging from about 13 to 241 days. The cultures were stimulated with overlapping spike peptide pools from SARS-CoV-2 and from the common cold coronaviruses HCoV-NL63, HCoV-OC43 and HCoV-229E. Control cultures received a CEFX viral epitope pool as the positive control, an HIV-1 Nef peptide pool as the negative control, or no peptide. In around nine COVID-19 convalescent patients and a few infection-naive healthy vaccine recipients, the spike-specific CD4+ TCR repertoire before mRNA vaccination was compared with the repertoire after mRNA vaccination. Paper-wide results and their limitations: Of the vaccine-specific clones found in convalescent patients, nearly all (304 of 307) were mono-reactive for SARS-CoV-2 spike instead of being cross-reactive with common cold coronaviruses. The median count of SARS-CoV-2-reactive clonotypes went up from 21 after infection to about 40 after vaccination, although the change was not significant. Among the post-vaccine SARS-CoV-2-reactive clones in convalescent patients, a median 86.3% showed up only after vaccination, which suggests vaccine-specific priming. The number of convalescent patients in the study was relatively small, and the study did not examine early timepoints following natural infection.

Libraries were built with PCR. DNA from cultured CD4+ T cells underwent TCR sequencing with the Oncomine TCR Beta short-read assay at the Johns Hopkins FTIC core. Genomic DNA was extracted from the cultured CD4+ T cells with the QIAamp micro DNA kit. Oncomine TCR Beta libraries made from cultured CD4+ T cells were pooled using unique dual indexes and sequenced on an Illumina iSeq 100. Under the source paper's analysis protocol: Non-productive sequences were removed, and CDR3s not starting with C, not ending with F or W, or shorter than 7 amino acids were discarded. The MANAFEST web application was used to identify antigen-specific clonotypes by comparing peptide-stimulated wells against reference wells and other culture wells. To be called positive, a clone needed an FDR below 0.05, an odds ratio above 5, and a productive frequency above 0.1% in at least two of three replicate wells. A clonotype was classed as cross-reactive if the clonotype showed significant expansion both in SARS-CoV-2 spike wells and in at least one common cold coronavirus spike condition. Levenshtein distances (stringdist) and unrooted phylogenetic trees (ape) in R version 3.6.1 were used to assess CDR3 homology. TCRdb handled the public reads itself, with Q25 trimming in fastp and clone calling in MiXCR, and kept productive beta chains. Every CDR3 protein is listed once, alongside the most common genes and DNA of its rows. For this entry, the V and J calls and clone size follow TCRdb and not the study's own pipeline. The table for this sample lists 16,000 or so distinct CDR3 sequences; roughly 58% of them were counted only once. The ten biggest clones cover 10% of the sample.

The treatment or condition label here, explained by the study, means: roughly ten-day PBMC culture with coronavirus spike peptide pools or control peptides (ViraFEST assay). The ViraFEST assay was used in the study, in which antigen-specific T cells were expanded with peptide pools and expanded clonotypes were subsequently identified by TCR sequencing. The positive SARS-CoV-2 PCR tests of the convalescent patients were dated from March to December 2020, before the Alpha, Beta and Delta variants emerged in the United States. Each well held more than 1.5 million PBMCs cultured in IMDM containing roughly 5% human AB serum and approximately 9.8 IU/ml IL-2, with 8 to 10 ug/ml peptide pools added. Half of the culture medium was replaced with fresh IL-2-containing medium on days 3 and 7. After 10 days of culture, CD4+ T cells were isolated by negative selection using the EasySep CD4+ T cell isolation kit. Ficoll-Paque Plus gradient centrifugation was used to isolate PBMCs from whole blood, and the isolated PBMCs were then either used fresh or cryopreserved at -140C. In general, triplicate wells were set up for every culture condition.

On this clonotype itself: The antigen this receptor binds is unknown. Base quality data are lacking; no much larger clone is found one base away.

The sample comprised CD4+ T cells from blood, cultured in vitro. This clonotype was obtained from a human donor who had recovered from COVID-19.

CDR3 loop: CSARVRRGRERNEQYF. The bases read TGCAGTGCTAGAGTTCGCAGGGGGCGCGAAAGGAACGAGCAGTACTTC. This chain joins TRBV20-1 to TRBJ2-7; TRBD1 agrees with 8 junctional bases. From its cysteine to its phenylalanine, the CDR3 spans 16 amino acids. The sequence is cut down to CDR3 DNA, 48 bases in frame from base 1. Compared with germline, V lacks 1 base and J lacks 5 bases; bases without a gene match: 13. As encoded in the germline V gene (reference sequence), CDR1 is DFQATT while CDR2 is SNEGSKA.